This record looks at one T cell receptor (beta chain) sequence and its context. The antigen it recognizes is unknown. A much more abundant neighbour one base away suggests this may be a read error. Library creation used PCR. The data were produced on a NextSeq 500. Bulk TCR libraries were generated as previously described, with the TCR primers listed in Table S5 used. The Qiagen AllPrep DNA/RNA kit was used to purify total RNA. Reads from multiple sequencing runs of the same library were pooled before analysis. Per the authors' processing: Only reads with exact TCR constant sequence were kept, trimmed to 150 nt, and grouped by their 12-nt molecular barcodes. Reads in each barcode group were sub-clustered using a 15% Levenshtein threshold, and a quality-weighted consensus sequence was built for each RNA molecule. Non-functional sequences were filtered out, along with any lower-count sequence sitting one edit away from another sequence. Based on a fit of two negative binomial distributions, barcode sub-clusters having less than 20% of the maximum read count were discarded. The raw public reads went through TCRdb reprocessing: fastp at Q25, MiXCR clone calling, in-frame beta chains kept. Each record represents a unique CDR3 protein, reported with the most common genes and DNA among its rows. The V and J calls and clone size are TCRdb's, not the authors'. This sample holds around 320,000 distinct CDR3 sequences; over 20% were observed only once. Of the sample, roughly 0.7% is held by the ten largest clones.

Libraries of naive CD8 T cells were generated from roughly 21,000 to 960,000 sorted cells, with 10%, 30% or 50% of the purified RNA used. Naive CD8 T cells, defined as CD8+CD4-CCR7+CD45RA+, were FACS-sorted into RLT Plus buffer on a BD FACSAria II. To test detection sensitivity, Jurkat RNA equal to ten TCR copies was added to samples of roughly 19,000-1,100,000 naive CD8 T cells. Enrichment of CD8 T cells was performed with RosetteSep CD8+ T Cell Enrichment Cocktail and Ficoll-Paque, after which ACK red cell lysis was carried out. The sample belongs to a study of molecular identifiers for immune sequencing clone quantification (dated by TCRdb to 2016 to 2019). Background for the entire study: For a replicate experiment, RNA from around 20,000 or 99,000 naive CD8 T cells was divided into five aliquots, of which four were sequenced. This methods study benchmarked molecular-identifier clustering-based TCR repertoire sequencing (MIDCIRS) and TCR RNA copy counting, using CD8 T cells to do so. Results and caveats for the whole study, not just this receptor: Spiked-in Jurkat TCR RNA equal to a single cell's worth was reported to be detectable even within one million naive CD8 T cells. The sizes of highly expanded clones could end up underestimated when identical TCR molecules share a barcode. Modeling estimated roughly 3.2 recovered TCR RNA copies per cell, compared with approximately 9.5 by digital PCR, which implies 25% to 30% capture efficiency. When barcode sub-clustering was not used, chimeric consensus sequences inflated TCR diversity, with chimeras reaching as high as 47%. In CMV-specific effector cells, clones with more than 20 RNA copies accounted for over 97% of molecules, whereas in naive cells such clones accounted for under 1%. Spiked-in Jurkat TCR RNA (about 10 copies' worth), which is not part of the donor repertoire, was contained in the naive libraries.

The junction carries 13 bases between V and J, which are trimmed by 0 bases and 2 bases respectively. The CDR3 holds 16 amino acids from the cysteine to the phenylalanine. Only the CDR3 DNA stays, 48 bases, in frame from base 1. Via the germline V gene, CDR1 is SGDLS and CDR2 YYNGEE. The V and J segments used are TRBV9 and TRBJ2-3, with no confident D gene call. The receptor was derived from a human donor in good health. Some libraries in this study had Jurkat cell RNA spiked in. Sequencing was done on a sample of naive CD8+ T cells from blood, with Jurkat cell RNA spiked in. The sample's cell subset or site label is to be understood as: FACS-sorted CD8+CD4-CCR7+CD45RA+ naive T cells. The nucleotides are TGTGCCAGCAGCGTAGGTGGGGATTTGGCCACAGATACGCAGTATTTT. Translated, this gives CASSVGGDLATDTQYF.